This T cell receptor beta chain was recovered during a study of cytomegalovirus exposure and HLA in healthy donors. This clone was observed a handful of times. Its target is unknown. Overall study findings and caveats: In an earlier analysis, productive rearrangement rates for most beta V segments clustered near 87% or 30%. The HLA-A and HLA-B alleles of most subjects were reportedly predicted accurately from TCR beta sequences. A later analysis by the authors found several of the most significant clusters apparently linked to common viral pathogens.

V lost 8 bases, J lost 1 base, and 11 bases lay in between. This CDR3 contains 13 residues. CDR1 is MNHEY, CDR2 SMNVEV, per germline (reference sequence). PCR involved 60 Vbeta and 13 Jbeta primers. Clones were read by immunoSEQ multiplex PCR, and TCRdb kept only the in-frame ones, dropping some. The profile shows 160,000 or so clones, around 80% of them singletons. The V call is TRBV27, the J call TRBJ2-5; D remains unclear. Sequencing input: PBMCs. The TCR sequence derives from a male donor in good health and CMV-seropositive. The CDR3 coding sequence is TGTGCCAGCGCCCGGGTTGTCCAAGAGACCCAGTACTTC. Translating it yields CASARVVQETQYF.